The clone carrying this T cell receptor (beta chain) came up many times. One entry per CDR3 protein results from TCRdb running MiXCR on the 5' RACE reads. The sample shows 40,000 to 60,000 distinct CDR3 sequences, around 6.5% of them seen only once. The V segment lost 5 bases and the J segment 4 bases; nucleotides outside the gene matches: 16. In germline, CDR1 is SGHNT, CDR2 YENEEA. The CDR3 extends over 18 amino acids. This record comes from a study of early T cells in non-severe SARS-CoV-2 infection. The sequence derives from an adult who was a healthcare worker with PCR-confirmed SARS-CoV-2 infection or an uninfected control (not recorded which). This chain links TRBV11-3 with TRBJ2-1, with 8 bases identical to TRBD1. The sample here was whole blood, taken at baseline. CDR3 bases: TGTGCCAGCAGCCCTAGAGACCAGACAGGGGTGCATTACAATGAGCAGTTCTTC. This sequence encodes CASSPRDQTGVHYNEQFF.